The present T cell receptor beta chain was sequenced within a study of human T cells and chemical hapten exposure (dated by TCRdb to the early 2020s). At the level of the whole study: Libraries were combined into a pool for sequencing, and differences in TCR yield between samples came mainly from small differences in library volumes within the pool. In alopecia patients, the study followed how the peripheral blood TCR repertoire changed in vivo over primary and secondary sensitization to diphenylcyclopropenone (DPC), a hapten. For every blood RNA sample, sequencing covered both the TCR alpha and TCR beta chains.

This clonotype has a handful of counts. Its antigen is currently not known. No much larger clonotype is one base removed from it; base qualities were not supplied. Receptors were amplified or captured by RACE. Instrument used: NextSeq 500. During library preparation, unique molecular identifiers were attached to individual cDNA molecules so that TCRs could be counted in a quantitative, reproducible way. The study's own analysis went as follows. The median number of TCRs per sample was some 100,000, ranging from 23,224 to 690,600. The Decombinator software suite was used to annotate the V, J and CDR3 of the TCR reads. To make PS versus PT1 abundance plots, every sample was subsampled to the same number of TCRs (28,000). Expanded TCRs were defined as absent before sensitization and observed at least eight times at the 2-week time point. The public reads were run again by TCRdb, first through fastp at Q25 and then through MiXCR, and only productive beta chains were kept. Identical CDR3 protein sequences are pooled into one entry, listed with their most common genes and DNA. TCRdb, not the original authors, processed these V and J calls. The sample table records tens of thousands of distinct CDR3 sequences; approximately 9% of these occur just once. The ten most abundant clones make up about 3% of the sample.

Findings and caveats that apply to the study as a whole: No change with DPC sensitization was found in the number of TCRs above 1 in 1000 frequency, and no evidence of global repertoire structure alterations was found. Repeated subsampling changed both the strength of the expansion versus patch-test correlation and the threshold at which that correlation became significant.

Per the publication, the time point label means: healthy volunteer bleed at 2 weeks. Unfractionated whole blood was collected in Tempus Blood RNA tubes, and total RNA was extracted from that blood. About five healthy volunteers were used as TCR sequencing controls and were bled at day 0, 2 weeks and 6 weeks. The germline V gene specifies SGHVS as CDR1 and FNYEAQ as CDR2. V was cut back by 0 bases and J by 3 bases, leaving a gap of 18 bases between them. CDR3 length: 17 amino acids, cysteine to phenylalanine. Just the 51-base CDR3 DNA is kept, in frame starting at base 1. The chain uses TRBV7-6 and TRBJ2-7; the D segment may tentatively be TRBD1 or TRBD2, each giving 6 matched bases. The clonotype comes from a female donor in good health. Some clones in this sample may be carry-over from other donors' samples. The sample consisted of whole blood. This receptor has the CDR3 CASSLALRGDTLYEQYF. The DNA reads as follows: TGTGCCAGCAGCTTAGCGTTGAGGGGGGATACGCTCTACGAGCAGTACTTC.